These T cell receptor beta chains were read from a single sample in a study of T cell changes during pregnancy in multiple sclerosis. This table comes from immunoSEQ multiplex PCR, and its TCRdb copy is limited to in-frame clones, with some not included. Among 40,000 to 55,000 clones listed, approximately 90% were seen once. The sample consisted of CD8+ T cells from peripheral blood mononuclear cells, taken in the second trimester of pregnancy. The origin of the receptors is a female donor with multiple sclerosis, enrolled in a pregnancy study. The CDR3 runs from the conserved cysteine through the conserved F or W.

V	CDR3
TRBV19	CASSIVRGGWDEQFF
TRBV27	CASLHTGELFF
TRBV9	CASSGSGGAGDTQYF
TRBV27	CASSLLSSGHNQPQHF
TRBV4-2	CASSPDRVWTEAFF
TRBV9	CASSPGDSLNTEAFF
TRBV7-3	CASSLSRTPQETQYF
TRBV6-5	CASNLPGNTEAFF
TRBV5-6	CASSLTEGRQPQHF
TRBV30	CAWSVNRLYEQYF
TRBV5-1	CASSLPRTSGGVDNTRGTGELFF
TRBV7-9	CASSLGGSVGAFF
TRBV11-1	CASSLTGNTEAFF
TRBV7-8	CASSSATGGDTQYF
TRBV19	CASNPGGGNYGYTF
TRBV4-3	CASSPFGQGETQYF
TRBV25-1	CASSEYLLAEPYEQYF
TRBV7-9	CASSLATTGSWMNTEAFF
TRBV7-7	CASSLEANAYNEQFF
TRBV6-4	CASSDGTSGGGTRFF
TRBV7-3	CASRAAGDSPLHF
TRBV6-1	CASSEGFGVTGELFF
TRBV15	CATSLGGTNEKLFF
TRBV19	CASSTQYRVLNQPQHF
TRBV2	CASRAVQGPNEKLFF
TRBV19	CASSADSGYTF
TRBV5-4	CASSLVEGSYEQYF
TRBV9	CASSVGTGPYQPQHF
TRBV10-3	CAISRSRGALNEQFF
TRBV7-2	CASSPKDRDLRGYTF
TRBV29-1	CSVETNEQFF
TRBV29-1	CSARAEGPINYGYTF
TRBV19	CASSTGDFGLQETQYF
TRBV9	CASSARLAGGLPNTGELFF
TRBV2	CASSPGHSTEAFF
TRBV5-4	CASTRGQGNGNTIYF
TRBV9	CASSVAGGPAAGELFF
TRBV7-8	CASSLPGQGAHTEAFF
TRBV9	CASSVVEGPGDIQYF
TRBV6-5	CASRPGTRGEKLFF
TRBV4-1	CASSQGPYEQYF
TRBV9	CASSVVVRGHRSGELFF
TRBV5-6	CASSLAPGSGNTIYF
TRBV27	CASSLPGLLYNEQFF
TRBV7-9	CASSLDALAGREGELFF